A single sample is the source of the 14 T cell receptor beta chains below, sequenced in a study of shared clonotypes between healthy human individuals. The naive CD8 population came from CD45RO-negative cells selected for CCR7, without terminally differentiated effector memory CD45RA+ cells. This table comes from immunoSEQ multiplex PCR, and its TCRdb copy is limited to in-frame clones, with some not included. The sample holds about 2 million clones, roughly 95% seen once. Sequenced: naive CD8+ T cells sorted from blood. These receptors were obtained from a man aged 18 to 29 in good health.

On this clone itself: Other nucleotide sequences from this sample produce the same CDR3. The chain employs TRBV27 and TRBJ2-7; TRBD2 is a possible D gene (6 bases). V lost 6 bases to trimming and J lost 4 bases, with 13 bases between them. There are 13 residues in the CDR3. CDR1 and CDR2 from the germline V gene are MNHEY and SMNVEV (reference sequence). The DNA of the CDR3 is TGTGCCAGCAGCCCTTCCAGCGGGTACGAGCAGTACTTC. It yields the protein CASSPSSGYEQYF.

V and J are TRBV13 and TRBJ1-4; D might be TRBD1 (6 bases). The V gene's germline CDR1 is PRHDT and CDR2 FYEKMQ (reference sequence). The ends were cut back, 4 bases at V and 7 bases at J, with 13 bases in the middle. This CDR3 is built from 14 residues. For the CDR3, the DNA is TGTGCCAGCAGCTATTACAGGGCGGCTGAAAAACTGTTTTTT. It yields the protein CASSYYRAAEKLFF.

The chain uses TRBV4-1 and TRBJ2-7; 7 nucleotides agree with TRBD1. The CDR3 runs 17 residues. Unmatched junction bases numbered 11, after V lost 1 base and J lost 2 bases. The germline V gene has CDR1 MGHRA and CDR2 YSYEKL. The CDR3 region has the DNA TGCGCCAGCAGCCAAGTGCCCCCTCCGACAGGGACCTACGAGCAGTACTTC. Its protein product is CASSQVPPPTGTYEQYF.

A note on this clone: A much larger clone lies a single base off, so this may be a read error. In the same sample, other DNA sequences code for this CDR3. The genes are TRBV7-9 and TRBJ2-7, with 7 bases fitting TRBD1. V dropped 5 bases and J dropped 6; count of bases not matched to a gene: 4. Germline V gene sequence: CDR1 SEHNR, CDR2 FQNEAQ (reference sequence). This CDR3 contains 12 residues. The CDR3 DNA reads as TGTGCCAGCAGCCTCGGGACAGCCGAGCAGTACTTC. Translated: CASSLGTAEQYF.

The rearrangement uses TRBV11-2 and TRBJ2-3; unclear D gene. CDR3 length: 15 amino acids. The germline V and J ends were trimmed by 4 bases and 6 bases, with 17 bases remaining between them. Germline V gene lookup returns CDR1 SGHAT and CDR2 FQNNGV. The DNA for the CDR3 is TGTGCCAGCAGCTCCTCCGGAGAAGCCGCGGATACGCAGTATTTT. It is translated as CASSSSGEAADTQYF.

This clone was seen just once. This chain links TRBV7-2 with TRBJ2-1; 8 nucleotides line up with TRBD1. Germline V gene data show CDR1 as SGHTA and CDR2 as FQGNSA. The J segment lost 7 bases and the V segment lost 5 bases, leaving 4 bases of the junction unmatched. The CDR3 runs 13 residues. Written as DNA, the CDR3 is TGTGCCAGCAGCCCGACAGGGGAGAATGAGCAGTTCTTC. Its protein product is CASSPTGENEQFF.

The J gene is TRBJ1-6, the V gene TRBV27, with D perhaps matching TRBD1 (5 bases). Trimming shortened V by 2 bases and J by 11 bases, and 10 bases separated the two germline ends. Germline loops: CDR1 MNHEY, CDR2 SMNVEV (reference sequence). The CDR3 is 13 amino acids. This CDR3 is CASSLEGEPPLHF. The CDR3 DNA is TGTGCCAGCAGTTTAGAAGGGGAGCCACCCCTCCACTTT.

This chain joins TRBV4-1 and TRBJ2-1; TRBD2 agrees at 7 bases. The CDR3 contains 16 residues. Per germline, CDR1 MGHRA and CDR2 YSYEKL. Losses at the gene ends were 4 bases for V and 5 bases for J; bases not matched to a gene: 11. The CDR3 here is CASSLYLGGGNNEQFF. DNA of the CDR3: TGCGCCAGCAGCCTCTATTTGGGGGGGGGAAACAATGAGCAGTTCTTC.

The V and J genes are TRBV6-6 and TRBJ2-7; D possibly corresponds to TRBD2 (6 bases). Deletions cut 2 bases from V and 1 base from J, with 9 bases between. CDR1 is MNHNY and CDR2 is SVGAGI in the germline V gene (reference sequence). The CDR3 covers 14 residues. CDR3 nucleotides: TGTGCCAGCAGTTACCTGGGGGGTTCCTACGAGCAGTACTTC. Amino acid sequence: CASSYLGGSYEQYF.

As to this clone: The DNA is left out, because the CDR3 cannot be placed on it with certainty; the CDR3 is given as TCRdb lists it. The V gene is TRBV19, the J gene TRBJ2-3; TRBD2 is the table's D call and was not checked against the DNA. The CDR3 length is 14 residues, termini included. Germline V lookup: CDR1 LNHDA, CDR2 SQIVND (reference sequence). The CDR3 is CASTSDSGTDTQYF.

The chain uses TRBV11-2 and TRBJ1-1; D ambiguous. The CDR3 covers 13 residues. The ends were cut back, 3 bases at V and 6 bases at J, with 11 bases in the middle. Germline V gives CDR1 SGHAT, CDR2 FQNNGV. CDR3: CASSFQERAEAFF. CDR3 nucleotide sequence: TGTGCCAGCAGCTTCCAAGAAAGGGCTGAAGCTTTCTTT.

The genes are TRBV13 and TRBJ2-1, with 13 nucleotides matching TRBD2. Germline V gene data show CDR1 as PRHDT and CDR2 as FYEKMQ (reference sequence). This CDR3 has 19 residues. V gave up 5 bases and J gave up 2 bases; unmatched junction bases: 12. In nucleotides, the CDR3 is TGTGCCAGCAGCAGGACCCCAGGACTAGCGGGAGAGGCCTACAATGAGCAGTTCTTC. Its translation is CASSRTPGLAGEAYNEQFF.

Points on this clone: Within the sample, other DNA sequences also encode this same CDR3. The chain combines TRBV19 with TRBJ1-6; maybe TRBD1 (5 bases). The CDR3 totals 14 residues. The V end was cut by 1 base, the J end by 4 bases, with 5 bases between. Germline CDR1 is LNHDA and CDR2 is SQIVND (reference sequence). Written as DNA, the CDR3 is TGTGCCAGTAGTATAGGACAGTATAATTCACCCCTCCACTTT. It is translated as CASSIGQYNSPLHF. Full variable domain (outside the CDR3, taken from reference TRBV19 and TRBJ1-6): DGGITQSPKYLFRKEGQNVTLSCEQNLNHDAMYWYRQDPGQGLRLIYYSQIVNDFQKGDIAEGYSVSREKKESFPLTVTSAQKNPTAFYLCASSIGQYNSPLHFGNGTRLTVT.

The genes are TRBV9 and TRBJ2-1; D is undetermined. There are 16 residues in the CDR3. Germline assignment: CDR1 SGDLS and CDR2 YYNGEE. Trimming cost V 4 bases and J 0 bases, with 14 bases left between them. CDR3 DNA sequence: TGTGCCAGCAGCACGTACTGGGCTGGCTCCTACAATGAGCAGTTCTTC. It yields the protein CASSTYWAGSYNEQFF.